The rows below give T cell receptor beta chains drawn from one sample of a study of blood T cell repertoires in COVID-19. Produced via immunoSEQ multiplex PCR; TCRdb's table is partial and in-frame only. Here the sample spans some 25,000 clones, 92% being singletons. The sequenced sample was peripheral blood. Source of these receptors: a man between 65 and 79 years old with active COVID-19. CDR3s leave out the opening cysteine and the closing phenylalanine or tryptophan. Some rows mark clone size as missing; the rest say once, few, many or name a class of expanded clone.

V	J	size	CDR3
TRBV19	TRBJ2-2	few	ASSIGYGDNTGELF
TRBV2	TRBJ2-3	NA	ASSTSGSIDTQY
TRBV19	TRBJ2-7	few	ASHKRTSFIYEQY
TRBV25-1	TRBJ2-7	NA	ASMGQNYEQY
TRBV7-2	TRBJ2-3	once	ASSLDSGTGDTQY
TRBV5-6	TRBJ2-1	NA	ASSLVAGGRNEQF
TRBV7-9	TRBJ2-3	NA	ASSTGLAGDSHTQY
TRBV29-1	TRBJ2-5	NA	SDRQGAGETQY
TRBV6-5	TRBJ2-3	NA	ASSLTSGPPTDTQY
TRBV11-2	TRBJ2-3	NA	ASSLVSGGPSTDTQY
TRBV6-5	TRBJ1-1	NA	ASSSSGTGRTEAF
TRBV29-1	TRBJ2-1	NA	SVENAGGPFLYNEQF
TRBV28	TRBJ2-1	NA	ASKGGEGPLYNEQF
TRBV9	TRBJ1-2	NA	ASSVGGTDLSNYGYT
TRBV4-3	TRBJ2-1	NA	ASSQDITSGSIGEQF
TRBV6-5	TRBJ2-7	NA	ASSPGVGQY
TRBV18	TRBJ2-2	NA	ASSPSGPGELF
TRBV3-1/TRBV3-2	TRBJ2-2	NA	ASSQEPIAGVLTGELF
TRBV30	TRBJ2-2	NA	AWSRGELF
TRBV28	TRBJ1-5	NA	ASSPSRGGFNQPQH
TRBV6-2/TRBV6-3	TRBJ1-2	NA	ASSHNRGRPDYGYT
TRBV6-5	TRBJ1-6	few	ASSYSEPNNSPLH
TRBV6-2/TRBV6-3	TRBJ2-1	NA	ASSYPTSGRRYEQF
TRBV3-1/TRBV3-2	TRBJ2-7	few	ASSIHYEQY
TRBV28	TRBJ1-2	NA	ASRTGGYNYGYT
TRBV2	TRBJ2-1	NA	ASSTGQGIFEQF
TRBV4-1	TRBJ2-2	NA	ASSQGGYTGELF